This T cell receptor (beta chain) was sequenced in a study of beta chain features in type 1 diabetes. Study-level points and caveats: Moderately but significantly shorter TCRB CDR3s were found in Type 1 diabetes patients in all four CD4+ subsets. Among type 1 diabetes patients, VDJ junctions had fewer insertions and more deletions.

With regard to this clone: The target antigen is unknown.

CD4+ cells of the naive, central memory, regulatory and stem cell-like memory types were sorted via CD45RO/CCR7/CD25/CD127/CD95/CD27. TCRB transcripts that were expressed got sequenced, as all of the isolated RNA had been reverse transcribed. Libraries were prepared by immunoSEQ multiplex PCR; TCRdb keeps only in-frame clonotypes and omits some of them. The sample shows over 200,000 clones, around 9.9% of them seen only once. Trimming pared 3 bases from V and 9 bases from J, leaving 9 bases between. The germline V gene has CDR1 GTSNPN and CDR2 SVGIG (reference sequence). This CDR3 is 11 amino acids long.

The source is a man aged 25-45 years with type 1 diabetes. The rearrangement joins TRBV30 to TRBJ2-1; D is unclear. The material sequenced was naive CD4+ T cells from blood. The CDR3 DNA reads TGTGCCTGGAGCACCATCAGTGAGCAGTTCTTC. Its translation: CAWSTISEQFF.